This T cell receptor (beta chain) comes out of a study of HIV-infected patients and healthy controls. Alpha and beta constant-region primers primed reverse transcription of around 550 ng RNA. Alpha and beta chain libraries were made separately by chain-specific third strand synthesis with multiplexing indices. TCRdb analysed the 5' RACE reads with MiXCR anew, one entry per CDR3 protein. The sample includes 15,000 to 20,000 distinct CDR3 sequences, roughly a tenth of them seen just once. Notes on the study in general: Significantly higher mean Gini indices appeared in HIV-infected repertoires, possibly reflecting oligoclonality.

The sample holds many counts of this clonotype. What it binds is unknown. Germline V lookup: CDR1 SGHRS, CDR2 YFSETQ. The CDR3 consists of 13 residues. V dropped 7 bases and J dropped 0; count of bases not matched to a gene: 3. All unsorted peripheral T cells were captured because whole blood was used without fractionation. V is TRBV5-1 and J is TRBJ2-7, with 8 positions matching TRBD1. The sequencing input was blood. This clonotype was sampled from an adult in good health. The CDR3 DNA reads as TGCGCCAGCGGTCAGGGGGCCTCCTACGAGCAGTACTTC. Translated: CASGQGASYEQYF.